These 9 T cell receptor beta chains came from one sample sequenced in a study of T cell responses to AZD1222 COVID-19 vaccine. Measured with immunoSEQ multiplex PCR; TCRdb has only the in-frame clones, and not every one. This sample has approximately 70,000 clones; around three quarters occur once, and the top ten carry 47%. The sequencing here drew on peripheral blood, taken 28 days after the second AZD1222 dose. These TCRs come from an adult who received the AZD1222 COVID-19 vaccine.

The V and J genes are TRBV19 and TRBJ2-5, with D possibly being TRBD2 (6 bases). CDR1 LNHDA and CDR2 SQIVND come from the germline V gene (reference sequence). V lost 3 bases and J lost 2, with 13 bases in between. CDR3 length equals 15 residues. CDR3 DNA sequence: TGTGCCAGTAGTATCGGTAGCGGAGGACAAGAGACCCAGTACTTC. Encoded protein: CASSIGSGGQETQYF.

In DNA form, the CDR3 reads TGTGCCAGCAGTTACTCGTATGGGGACTACGAGCAGTACTTC. The encoded protein is CASSYSYGDYEQYF. The chain carries TRBV6-5 and TRBJ2-7, with D unresolved. Trimming stripped 0 bases from V and 3 bases from J, with 9 bases between. Per the germline V gene, CDR1 is MNHEY and CDR2 is SVGAGI. The CDR3 contains 14 residues.

This sequence joins TRBV6-2 or TRBV6-3 and TRBJ2-7; possible D gene TRBD1, 6 bases. The CDR3 is 14 amino acids. In germline, CDR1 is MNHEY, CDR2 SVGEGT. The V and J ends lost 3 bases and 6 bases respectively, with 15 bases between them. CDR3 region: CASSYRGGLVEQYF. The DNA of the CDR3 is TGTGCCAGCAGTTATAGAGGGGGATTGGTCGAGCAGTACTTC.

The chain couples TRBV9 to TRBJ2-1; tentatively, D is TRBD2 (6 bases). The CDR3 runs 14 residues. Germline lookup yields CDR1 SGDLS and CDR2 YYNGEE. V was shortened by 2 bases and J by 5 bases, with 11 bases between the two germline ends. The CDR3 loop reads CASSVSGLNNEQFF. The CDR3 coding sequence is TGTGCCAGCAGCGTTAGCGGACTCAACAATGAGCAGTTCTTC.

The J gene is TRBJ1-2, the V gene TRBV28, with D maybe TRBD1 (5 bases). Deletions cut 3 bases from V and 2 bases from J, with 13 bases between. Germline V lookup: CDR1 MDHEN, CDR2 SYDVKM. CDR3 size: 15 residues. The CDR3 sequence is CASSFGSGQNYGYTF. For the CDR3, the DNA is TGTGCCAGCAGTTTCGGGTCAGGACAAAACTATGGCTACACCTTC.

The gene calls are TRBV4-3 and TRBJ2-3; D not resolved. V lost 0 bases and J lost 2, with 18 bases in between. CDR1 and CDR2 (germline): LGHNA, YSLEER. The CDR3 runs to 18 residues. The CDR3 here is CASSQDFMGPAYTDTQYF. CDR3 coding DNA: TGCGCCAGCAGCCAAGATTTCATGGGTCCCGCCTACACAGATACGCAGTATTTT.

This clone came up a few times. The rearrangement joins TRBV19 to TRBJ1-5; tentatively, D is TRBD1 (5 bases). From germline, CDR1 is LNHDA and CDR2 SQIVND (reference sequence). V lost 6 bases and J lost 6, with 15 bases in between. The CDR3 sequence is 14 residues long. This chain's CDR3 is CASRPQGGGQPQHF. CDR3 sequence (DNA): TGTGCCAGTAGGCCTCAGGGTGGGGGTCAGCCCCAGCATTTT.

The CDR3 reads CASSLSTDDSNQPQHF. As DNA, the CDR3 is TGTGCCAGCAGTTTATCGACAGACGATAGCAATCAGCCCCAGCATTTT. This rearrangement joins TRBV28 to TRBJ1-5; tentative D call: TRBD1 (5 bases). The CDR3 is 16 amino acids. V was shortened by 1 base and J by 0 bases, with 10 bases between the two germline ends. From germline, CDR1 is MDHEN and CDR2 SYDVKM.

The chain carries TRBV5-3 and TRBJ2-3; TRBD1 matches 8 bases. TRBV5-3 carries the ORF label, with uncertain function. The CDR3 loop spans 16 amino acids. With V trimmed by 3 bases and J by 2 bases, 8 bases remained unmatched. The CDR3 bases are TGTGCCAGAAGCTCAAGGGGGACAGGACACACAGATACGCAGTATTTT. As protein: CARSSRGTGHTDTQYF.